This T cell receptor beta chain was sequenced during a study of T cell responses to AZD1222 COVID-19 vaccine. Regarding the study as a whole: The donor group comprised mostly white British people and more females; the analysis possibly underestimated clonal diversity. Sampled repertoires all dated from after the peak T cell response. Spike-specific TCR breadth and depth rose after two AZD1222 doses.

The germline V and J ends were trimmed by 4 bases and 7 bases, with 14 bases remaining between them. Germline CDR1 reads SGDLS; CDR2 reads YYNGEE. The CDR3 spans 13 residues. This table comes from immunoSEQ multiplex PCR, and its TCRdb copy is limited to in-frame clones, with some not included. The table has 140,000 or so clones, 92% seen once. A single count supports this clone. Its specificity is unknown. The receptor was isolated from an adult who received the AZD1222 COVID-19 vaccine. The chain links TRBV9 to TRBJ1-1; perhaps TRBD1 as D (6 bases). Here the sequenced sample was peripheral blood, taken 28 days after the second AZD1222 dose. The CDR3 loop reads CASSPGAGREAFF. The CDR3 DNA sequence: TGTGCCAGCAGCCCGGGGGCAGGGCGTGAAGCTTTCTTT.